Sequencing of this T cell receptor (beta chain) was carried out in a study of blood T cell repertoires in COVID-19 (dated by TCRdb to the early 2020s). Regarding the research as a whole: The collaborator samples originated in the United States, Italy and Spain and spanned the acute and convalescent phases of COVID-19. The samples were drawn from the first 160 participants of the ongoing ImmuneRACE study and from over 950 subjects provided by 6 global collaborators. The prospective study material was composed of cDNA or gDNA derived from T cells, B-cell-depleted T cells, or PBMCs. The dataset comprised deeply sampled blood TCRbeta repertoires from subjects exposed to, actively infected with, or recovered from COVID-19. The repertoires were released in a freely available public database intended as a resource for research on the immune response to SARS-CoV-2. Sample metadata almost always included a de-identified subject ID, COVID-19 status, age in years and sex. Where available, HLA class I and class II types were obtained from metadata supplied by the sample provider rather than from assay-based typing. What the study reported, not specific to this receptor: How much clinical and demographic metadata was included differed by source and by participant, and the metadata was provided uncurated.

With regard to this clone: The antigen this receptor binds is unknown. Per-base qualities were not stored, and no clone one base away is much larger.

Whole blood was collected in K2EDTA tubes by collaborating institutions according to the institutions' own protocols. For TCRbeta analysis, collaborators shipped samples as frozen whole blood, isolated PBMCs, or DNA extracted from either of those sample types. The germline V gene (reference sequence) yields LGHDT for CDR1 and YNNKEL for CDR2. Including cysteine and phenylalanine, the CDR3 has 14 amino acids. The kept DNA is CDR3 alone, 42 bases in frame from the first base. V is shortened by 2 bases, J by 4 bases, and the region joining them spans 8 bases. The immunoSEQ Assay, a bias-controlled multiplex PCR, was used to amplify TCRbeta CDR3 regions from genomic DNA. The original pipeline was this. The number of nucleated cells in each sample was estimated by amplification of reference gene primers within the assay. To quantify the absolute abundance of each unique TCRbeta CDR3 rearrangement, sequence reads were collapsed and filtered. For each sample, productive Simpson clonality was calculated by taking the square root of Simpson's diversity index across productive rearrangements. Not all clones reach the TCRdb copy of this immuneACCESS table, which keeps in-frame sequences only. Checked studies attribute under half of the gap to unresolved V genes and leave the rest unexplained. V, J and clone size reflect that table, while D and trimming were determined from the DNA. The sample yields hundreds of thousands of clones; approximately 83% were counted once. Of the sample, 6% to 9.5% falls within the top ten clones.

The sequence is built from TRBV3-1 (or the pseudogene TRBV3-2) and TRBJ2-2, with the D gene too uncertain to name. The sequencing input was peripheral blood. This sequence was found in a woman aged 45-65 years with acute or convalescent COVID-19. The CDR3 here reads CASSQSVGTGELFF. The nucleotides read TGTGCCAGCAGCCAATCAGTTGGCACCGGGGAGCTGTTTTTT.